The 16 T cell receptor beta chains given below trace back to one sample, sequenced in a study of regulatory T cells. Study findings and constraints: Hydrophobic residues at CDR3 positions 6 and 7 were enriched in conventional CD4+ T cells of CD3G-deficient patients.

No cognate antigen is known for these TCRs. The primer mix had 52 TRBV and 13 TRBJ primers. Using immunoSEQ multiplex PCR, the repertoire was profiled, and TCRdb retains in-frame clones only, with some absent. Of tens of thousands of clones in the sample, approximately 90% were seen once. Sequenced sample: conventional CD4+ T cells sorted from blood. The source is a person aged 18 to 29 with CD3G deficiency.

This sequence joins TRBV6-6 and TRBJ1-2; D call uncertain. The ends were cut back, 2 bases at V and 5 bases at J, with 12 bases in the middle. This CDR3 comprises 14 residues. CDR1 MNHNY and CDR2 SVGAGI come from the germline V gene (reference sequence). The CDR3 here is CASSYLGSWYGYTF. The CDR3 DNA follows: TGTGCCAGCAGTTACCTAGGGTCTTGGTATGGCTACACCTTC.

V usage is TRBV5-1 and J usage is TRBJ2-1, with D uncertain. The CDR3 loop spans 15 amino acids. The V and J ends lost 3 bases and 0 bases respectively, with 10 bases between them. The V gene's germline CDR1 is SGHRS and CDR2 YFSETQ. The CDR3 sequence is CASSYDSSSYNEQFF. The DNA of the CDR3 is TGCGCCAGCAGCTACGACTCCAGCTCCTACAATGAGCAGTTCTTC.

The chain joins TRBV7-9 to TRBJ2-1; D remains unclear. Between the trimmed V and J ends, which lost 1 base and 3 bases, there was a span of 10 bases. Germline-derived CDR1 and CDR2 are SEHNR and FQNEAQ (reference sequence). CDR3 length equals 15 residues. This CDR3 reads CASSLGGPLYNEQFF. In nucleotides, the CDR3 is TGTGCCAGCAGCTTAGGAGGACCGCTCTACAATGAGCAGTTCTTC.

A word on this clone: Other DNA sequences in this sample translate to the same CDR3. The CDR3 region has the DNA TGCGCCAGCAGCCCTGATGGCTCCTACGAGCAGTACTTC. Amino acid sequence: CASSPDGSYEQYF. V and J are TRBV5-1 and TRBJ2-7; D not resolved. CDR1 and CDR2 (germline): SGHRS, YFSETQ. This CDR3 contains 13 residues. V dropped 4 bases and J dropped 0 bases, with 8 bases sitting between them.

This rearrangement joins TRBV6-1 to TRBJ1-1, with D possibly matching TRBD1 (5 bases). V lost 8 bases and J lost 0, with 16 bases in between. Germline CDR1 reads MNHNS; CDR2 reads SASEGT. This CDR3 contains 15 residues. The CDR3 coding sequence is TGTGCCAGCTCCAAGGGTTGGGGCCTGAACACTGAAGCTTTCTTT. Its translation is CASSKGWGLNTEAFF.

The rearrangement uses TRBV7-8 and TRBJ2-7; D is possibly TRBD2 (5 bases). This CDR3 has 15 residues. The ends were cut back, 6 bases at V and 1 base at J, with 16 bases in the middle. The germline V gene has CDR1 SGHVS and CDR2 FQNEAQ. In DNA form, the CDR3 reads TGTGCCAGCAGTATACATTCCGGGGTATCCTACGAGCAGTACTTC. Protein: CASSIHSGVSYEQYF.

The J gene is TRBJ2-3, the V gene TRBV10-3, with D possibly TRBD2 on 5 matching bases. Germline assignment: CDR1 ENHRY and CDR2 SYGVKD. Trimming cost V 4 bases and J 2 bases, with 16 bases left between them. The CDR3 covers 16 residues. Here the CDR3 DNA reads TGTGCCATCAGTGCGTCGGGGAGCGGATACACAGATACGCAGTATTTT. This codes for CAISASGSGYTDTQYF.

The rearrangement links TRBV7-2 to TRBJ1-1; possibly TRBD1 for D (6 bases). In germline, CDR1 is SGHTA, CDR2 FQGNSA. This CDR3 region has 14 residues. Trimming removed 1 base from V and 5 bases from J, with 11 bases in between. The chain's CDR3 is CASSLDVRGTEAFF. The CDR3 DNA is TGTGCCAGCAGCTTAGACGTAAGGGGGACTGAAGCTTTCTTT.

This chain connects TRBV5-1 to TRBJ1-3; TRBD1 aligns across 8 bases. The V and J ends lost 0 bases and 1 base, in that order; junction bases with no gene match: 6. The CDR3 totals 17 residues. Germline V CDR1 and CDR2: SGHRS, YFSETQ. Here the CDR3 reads CASSLDPTGDSGNTIYF. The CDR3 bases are TGCGCCAGCAGCTTGGACCCGACAGGGGATTCTGGAAACACCATATATTTT.

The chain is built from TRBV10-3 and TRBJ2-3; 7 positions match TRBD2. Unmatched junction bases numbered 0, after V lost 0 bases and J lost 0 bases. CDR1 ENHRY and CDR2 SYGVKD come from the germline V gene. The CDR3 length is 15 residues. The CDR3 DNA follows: TGTGCCATCAGTGAGTCGGGACTAAGCACAGATACGCAGTATTTT. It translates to CAISESGLSTDTQYF.

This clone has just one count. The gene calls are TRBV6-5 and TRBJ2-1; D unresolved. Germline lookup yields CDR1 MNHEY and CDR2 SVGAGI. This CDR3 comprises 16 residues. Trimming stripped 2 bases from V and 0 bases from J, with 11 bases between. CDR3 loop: CASSYRAPSSYNEQFF. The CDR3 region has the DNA TGTGCCAGCAGTTACCGAGCGCCTAGCTCCTACAATGAGCAGTTCTTC.

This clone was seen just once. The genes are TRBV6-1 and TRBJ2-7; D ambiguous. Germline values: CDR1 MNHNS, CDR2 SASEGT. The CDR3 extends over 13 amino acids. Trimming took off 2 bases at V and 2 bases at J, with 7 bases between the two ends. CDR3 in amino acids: CASSEPPTYEQYF. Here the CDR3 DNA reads TGTGCCAGCAGTGAACCACCCACCTACGAGCAGTACTTC.

The CDR3 DNA reads as TGTGCCAGCAGTGAAGCTCGACCCGAAAAACTGTTTTTT. It is translated as CASSEARPEKLFF. The chain employs TRBV6-1 and TRBJ1-4; D is undetermined. The CDR3 covers 13 residues. V lost 0 bases and J 8 bases, leaving 7 bases between the germline ends. Germline V gene lookup returns CDR1 MNHNS and CDR2 SASEGT.

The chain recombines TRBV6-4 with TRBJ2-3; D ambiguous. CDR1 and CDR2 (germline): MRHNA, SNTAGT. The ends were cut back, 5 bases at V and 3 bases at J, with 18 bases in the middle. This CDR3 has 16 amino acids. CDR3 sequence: CASSTHHSRLTDTQYF. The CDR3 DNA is TGTGCCAGCAGTACACATCATAGCAGGTTGACAGATACGCAGTATTTT.

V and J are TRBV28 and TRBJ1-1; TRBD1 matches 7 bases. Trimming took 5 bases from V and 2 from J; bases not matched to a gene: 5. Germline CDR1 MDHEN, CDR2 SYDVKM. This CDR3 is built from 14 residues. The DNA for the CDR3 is TGTGCCAGCAGTCCCCACAGGGGAAACACTGAAGCTTTCTTT. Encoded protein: CASSPHRGNTEAFF.

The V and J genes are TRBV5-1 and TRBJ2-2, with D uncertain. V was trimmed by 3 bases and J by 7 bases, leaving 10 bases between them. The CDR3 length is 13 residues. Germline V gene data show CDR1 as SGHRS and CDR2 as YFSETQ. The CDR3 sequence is CASSSIGGGELFF. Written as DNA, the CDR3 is TGCGCCAGCAGCTCGATAGGTGGCGGGGAGCTGTTTTTT.